This T cell receptor beta chain was recovered during a study of blood T cells in healthy people across ages. On the study more broadly: The template switching approach captured approximately one barcoded beta molecule for every two T cells.

This clonotype was observed a few times. Germline V gene sequence: CDR1 LGHNA, CDR2 YSLEER. This CDR3 is 17 amino acids long. V lost 3 bases, J lost 3 bases, and 20 bases lay in between. Combining a sample-barcoded 5' primer with a J-beta primer mix, a second PCR ran for roughly 7 to 12 cycles. MiXCR was run by TCRdb on the 5' RACE reads, yielding one entry per CDR3 protein. The data show 800,000 to 1,300,000 distinct CDR3 sequences, about 23% seen once. These sequences were also reported in another study, on T cells of mothers and their children. From that report: Reads obtained per mother exceeded 8.5 million TCR beta CDR3 reads, with roughly 3 million obtained per child.

This TCR was recovered from a girl aged 2 to 9 in good health. The material sequenced was blood. The chain uses TRBV4-3 and TRBJ1-1; possible D gene TRBD1, 6 bases. The CDR3: CASSQYQGSLLDTEAFF. DNA of the CDR3: TGCGCCAGCAGCCAGTACCAGGGGTCCCTCCTGGACACTGAAGCTTTCTTT.